Listed below are T cell receptor beta chains from one sample, sequenced in a study of blood T cell repertoires in COVID-19. Method: immunoSEQ multiplex PCR; TCRdb's copy keeps in-frame clones and lacks some. The sample lists approximately 330,000 clones, approximately 90% occurring once. The sequenced material came from peripheral blood. All receptors derive from a man aged 25-45 years with COVID-19, enrolled during active disease. Both conserved end residues are part of each CDR3. A D gene is named only where the DNA matches it firmly. Not every row has a clone size; where given, it reads once, few, many or a size class.

clone_size,v_call,j_call,d_call,cdr3_nt,cdr3_aa
once,TRBV10-3,TRBJ1-2,TRBD1,TGTGCCACCAACTCCGGGACAGGGGCTTATGGCTACACCTTC,CATNSGTGAYGYTF
NA,TRBV19,TRBJ2-3,TRBD1,TGTGCCAGTACCCCAGGGGACAGGGGTCTTGCAGATACGCAGTATTTT,CASTPGDRGLADTQYF
NA,TRBV9,TRBJ2-5,NA,TGTGCCAGCAGCCCCAGGGCCACCCAAGAGACCCAGTACTTC,CASSPRATQETQYF
NA,TRBV7-9,TRBJ1-6,TRBD1,TGTGCCAGCAGCACGGGACAGCTCGACACCTATAATTCACCCCTCCACTTT,CASSTGQLDTYNSPLHF
NA,TRBV7-2,TRBJ2-3,NA,TGTGCCAGCACCAATACCGGAGATACGCAGTATTTT,CASTNTGDTQYF
NA,TRBV19,TRBJ2-5,TRBD2,TGTGCCAGTAGCAGGTGGGCTAGCGGGGGGGCGGAGACCCAGTACTTC,CASSRWASGGAETQYF
NA,TRBV30,TRBJ1-2,NA,TGTGCCTGGAGTGTACTAGACGACGGCTACACCTTC,CAWSVLDDGYTF
NA,TRBV27,TRBJ2-7,TRBD2,TGTGCCAGCAGTGGATACCTGACTAGCACCATGGACGAGCAGTACTTC,CASSGYLTSTMDEQYF
NA,TRBV28,TRBJ1-1,NA,TGTGCCAGCAGTTGGGGGGTATCAGGGTACATGAACACTGAAGCTTTCTTT,CASSWGVSGYMNTEAFF
NA,TRBV7-9,TRBJ1-1,TRBD1,TGTGCCAGCAGCCGAGACAGGGGGCCTCTTACTGAAGCTTTCTTT,CASSRDRGPLTEAFF
NA,TRBV18,TRBJ2-7,NA,TGTGCCAGCTCACCACCGGCGGGATTACTTTACGAGCAGTACTTC,CASSPPAGLLYEQYF
NA,TRBV11-1,TRBJ1-1,NA,TGTGCCAGCACCCTCCCGAGGGCTGAAGCTTTCTTT,CASTLPRAEAFF
NA,TRBV28,TRBJ1-5,TRBD1,TGTGCCAGCAGTCGACAGGGATGGCGGCAGCCCCAGCATTTT,CASSRQGWRQPQHF
NA,TRBV6-5,TRBJ2-7,TRBD1,TGTGCCAGCAGATTTCATGGGACAGGGGTTGGAGAGCAGTACTTC,CASRFHGTGVGEQYF
once,TRBV7-2,TRBJ1-2,NA,TGTGCCAGCAGTCTCAATACAGCCTATGGCTACACCTTC,CASSLNTAYGYTF
NA,TRBV12-3/TRBV12-4,TRBJ2-7,TRBD1,TGTGCCAGCAGTTGGGACAGGGGGTACGAGCAGTACTTC,CASSWDRGYEQYF
NA,TRBV7-9,TRBJ2-7,TRBD2,TGTGCCAGCAGCCCACTAGCGGGGGGAACTTACGAGCAGTACTTC,CASSPLAGGTYEQYF